This TCR beta chain was recovered during a study of blood T cell repertoires in COVID-19 (dated by TCRdb to 2020 to 2022). Concerning the study at large: Samples from collaborators originated in the United States, Italy and Spain and spanned both the acute and convalescent phases of COVID-19. The prospective study material was composed of cDNA or gDNA derived from T cells, B-cell-depleted T cells, or PBMCs. Deeply sampled blood TCRbeta repertoires from subjects exposed to, actively infected with, or recovered from COVID-19 were included in the dataset. The repertoires were released in a freely available public database intended as a resource for research on the immune response to SARS-CoV-2. The samples were drawn from the first 160 participants of the ongoing ImmuneRACE study and from 1,200 or so subjects provided by 6 global collaborators. Sample metadata almost always included a de-identified subject ID, COVID-19 status, age in years and sex. Where available, HLA class I and class II types were taken from metadata supplied by the sample provider and were not determined by assay-based typing.

TCRbeta CDR3 regions were amplified from genomic DNA by means of the immunoSEQ Assay, a bias-controlled multiplex PCR. Per the source publication's procedure: The number of nucleated cells in each sample was estimated from the amplification of reference gene primers within the assay. Sequence reads were collapsed and filtered to measure the absolute abundance of every unique TCRbeta CDR3 rearrangement. Productive Simpson clonality was computed per sample as the square root of Simpson's diversity index over productive rearrangements. TCRdb re-hosts the immuneACCESS table, in-frame sequences only. Its copies lack some clones; in the studies checked, an unresolved V gene accounts for under half of them, and the cause for the rest is not known. The V and J calls and clone size come from that table; D and trimming were worked out from the DNA. For this sample the table gives roughly 100,000 clones, of which roughly four fifths were detected only once. 4% to 5.5% of the sample is held by the ten biggest clonotypes.

The collaborating institutions used their own protocols to collect whole blood in K2EDTA tubes. Collaborator samples were shipped for TCRbeta analysis as frozen whole blood, isolated PBMCs, or DNA extracted from either sample type. To note about this clone: Its target antigen remains unknown. Base qualities are missing; no much larger clone stands one base away.

The research as a whole found: How much clinical and demographic metadata was included differed by source and by participant, and the metadata was provided uncurated.

The sequence was collected from a man in his sixties with acute or convalescent COVID-19. Sequenced material: peripheral blood.

The DNA sequence reads TGTGCCGCCCAGGGACAGGGAACCTACGAGCAGTACTTC. It translates as CAAQGQGTYEQYF. The chain uses TRBV6-5 and TRBJ2-7, and 9 junctional nucleotides match TRBD1. Inclusive of the bounding cysteine and phenylalanine, the CDR3 is 13 residues long. Kept here is only the CDR3 DNA, which spans 39 bases and is read in frame from base 1. Taken from the germline V gene, the CDR1 and CDR2 loops are MNHEY and SVGAGI. After removal of 11 bases from V and 2 bases from J, the junction retains 7 bases not matched to a gene.